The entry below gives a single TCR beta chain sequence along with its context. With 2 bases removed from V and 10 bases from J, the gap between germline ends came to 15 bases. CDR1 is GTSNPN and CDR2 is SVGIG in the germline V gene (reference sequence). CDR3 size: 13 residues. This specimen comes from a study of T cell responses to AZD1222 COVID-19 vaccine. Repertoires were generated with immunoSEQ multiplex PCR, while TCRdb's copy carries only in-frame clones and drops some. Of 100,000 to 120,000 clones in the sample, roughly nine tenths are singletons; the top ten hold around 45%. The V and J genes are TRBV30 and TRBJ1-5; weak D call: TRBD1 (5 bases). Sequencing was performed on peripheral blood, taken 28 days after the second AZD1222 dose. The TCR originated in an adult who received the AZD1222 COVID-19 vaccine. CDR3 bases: TGTGCCTGGAGTAGGGCAGGGAACGTTCCCCAGCATTTT. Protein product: CAWSRAGNVPQHF. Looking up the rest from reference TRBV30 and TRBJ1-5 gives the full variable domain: SQTIHQWPATLVQPVGSPLSLECTVEGTSNPNLYWYRQAAGRGLQLLFYSVGIGQISSEVPQNLSASRPQDRQFILSSKKLLLSDSGFYLCAWSRAGNVPQHFGDGTRLSIL.